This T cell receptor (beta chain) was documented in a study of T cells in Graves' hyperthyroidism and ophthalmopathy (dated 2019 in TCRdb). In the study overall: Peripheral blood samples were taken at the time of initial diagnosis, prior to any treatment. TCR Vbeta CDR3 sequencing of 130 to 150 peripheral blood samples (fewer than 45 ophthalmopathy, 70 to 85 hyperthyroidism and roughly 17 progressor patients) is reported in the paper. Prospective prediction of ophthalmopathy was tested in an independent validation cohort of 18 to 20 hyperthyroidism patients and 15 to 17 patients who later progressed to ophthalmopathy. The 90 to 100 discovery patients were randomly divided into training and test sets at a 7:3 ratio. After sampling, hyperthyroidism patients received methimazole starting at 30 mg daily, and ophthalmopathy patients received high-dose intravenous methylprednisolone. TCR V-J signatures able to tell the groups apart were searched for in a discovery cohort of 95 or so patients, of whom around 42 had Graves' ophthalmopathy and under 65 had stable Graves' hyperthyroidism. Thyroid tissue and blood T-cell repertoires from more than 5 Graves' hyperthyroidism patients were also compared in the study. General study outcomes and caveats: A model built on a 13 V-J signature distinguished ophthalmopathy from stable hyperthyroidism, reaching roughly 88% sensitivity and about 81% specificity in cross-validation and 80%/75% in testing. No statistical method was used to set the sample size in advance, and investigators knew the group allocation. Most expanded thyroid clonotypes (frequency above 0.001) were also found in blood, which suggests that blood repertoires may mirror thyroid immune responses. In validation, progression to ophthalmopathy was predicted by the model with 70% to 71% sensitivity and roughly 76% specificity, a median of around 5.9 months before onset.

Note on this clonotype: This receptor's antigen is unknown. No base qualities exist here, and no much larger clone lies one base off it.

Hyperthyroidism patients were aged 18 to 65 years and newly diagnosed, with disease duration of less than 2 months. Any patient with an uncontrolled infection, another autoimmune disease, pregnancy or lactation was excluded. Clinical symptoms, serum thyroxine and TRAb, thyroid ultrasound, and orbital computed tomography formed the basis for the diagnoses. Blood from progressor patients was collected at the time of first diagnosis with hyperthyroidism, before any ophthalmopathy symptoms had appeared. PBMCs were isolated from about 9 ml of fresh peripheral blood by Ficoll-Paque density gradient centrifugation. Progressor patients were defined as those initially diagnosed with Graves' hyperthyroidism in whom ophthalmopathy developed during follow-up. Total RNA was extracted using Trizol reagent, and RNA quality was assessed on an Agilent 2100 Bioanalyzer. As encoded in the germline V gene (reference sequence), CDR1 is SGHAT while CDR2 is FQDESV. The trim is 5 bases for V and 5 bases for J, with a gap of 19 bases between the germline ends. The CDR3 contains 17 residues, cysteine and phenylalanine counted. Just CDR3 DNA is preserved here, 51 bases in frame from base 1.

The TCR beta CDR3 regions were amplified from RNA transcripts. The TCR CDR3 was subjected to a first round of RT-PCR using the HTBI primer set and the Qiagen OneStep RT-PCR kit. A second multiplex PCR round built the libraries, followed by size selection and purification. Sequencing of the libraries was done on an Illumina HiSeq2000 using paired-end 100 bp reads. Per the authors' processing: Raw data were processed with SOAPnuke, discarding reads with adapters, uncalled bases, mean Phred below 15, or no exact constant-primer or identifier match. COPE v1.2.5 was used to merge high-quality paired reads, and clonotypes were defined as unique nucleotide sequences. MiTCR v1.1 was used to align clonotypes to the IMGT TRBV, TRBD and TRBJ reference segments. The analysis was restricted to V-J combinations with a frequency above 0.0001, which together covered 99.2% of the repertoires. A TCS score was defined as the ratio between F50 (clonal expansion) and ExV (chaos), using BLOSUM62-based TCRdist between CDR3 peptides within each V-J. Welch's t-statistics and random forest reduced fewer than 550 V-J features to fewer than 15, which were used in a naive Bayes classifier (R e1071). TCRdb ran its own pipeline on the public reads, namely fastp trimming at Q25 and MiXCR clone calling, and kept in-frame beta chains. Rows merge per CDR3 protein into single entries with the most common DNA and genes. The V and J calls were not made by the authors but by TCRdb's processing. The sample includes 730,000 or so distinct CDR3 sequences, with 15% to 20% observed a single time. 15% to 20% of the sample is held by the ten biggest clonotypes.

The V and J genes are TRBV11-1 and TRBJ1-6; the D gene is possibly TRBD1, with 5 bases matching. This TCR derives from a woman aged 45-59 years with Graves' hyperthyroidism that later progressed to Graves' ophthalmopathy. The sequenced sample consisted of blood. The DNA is TGTGCCAGCAGCGCCTGGGGTAGGGACGGCCATAATTCACCCCTCCACTTT. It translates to CASSAWGRDGHNSPLHF.